This T cell receptor (beta chain) is drawn from a study of shared clonotypes between healthy human individuals. V gave up 0 bases and J gave up 8 bases, with 11 bases separating them. CDR3 length: 13 amino acids. The V gene's germline CDR1 is GTSNPN and CDR2 SVGIG (reference sequence). Naive CD8 populations comprised CD45RO-negative cells positively selected for CCR7, excluding terminally differentiated effector memory CD45RA+ cells. Deep was the level at which the assay was run. Sequencing was performed with immunoSEQ multiplex PCR; in TCRdb, only in-frame clones are kept and a portion is missing. The sample has about 2 million clones; about 95% are singletons.

The material sequenced was naive CD8+ T cells sorted from blood. This clonotype originated in a man younger than 35 in good health. V and J are TRBV30 and TRBJ2-1; D possibly corresponds to TRBD1 (6 bases). CDR3: CAWSVATGHEQFF. The CDR3 DNA follows: TGTGCCTGGAGTGTAGCTACAGGGCATGAGCAGTTCTTC.